These 15 T cell receptor beta chains were sequenced from one sample in a study of cytomegalovirus exposure and HLA in healthy donors. PCR was performed using 60 Vbeta and 13 Jbeta primers. Repertoires were generated with immunoSEQ multiplex PCR, while TCRdb's copy carries only in-frame clones and drops some. The profile shows under 150,000 clones, about 76% of them singletons. The sequenced sample was PBMCs. These receptors originate from a man aged 18 to 29 in good health and CMV-seronegative.

This clone was seen more than once but under ten times. At the DNA level, this CDR3 is encoded by other sequences in the same sample as well. CDR3 region: CASSEATYNSPLHF. CDR3 in DNA: TGTGCCAGCAGTGAAGCCACCTATAATTCACCCCTCCACTTT. J is TRBJ1-6 and V is TRBV6-1; D is undetermined. Per the germline V gene, CDR1 is MNHNS and CDR2 is SASEGT. Trimming cost V 0 bases and J 2 bases, with 2 bases left between them. The CDR3 is 14 residues long.

The chain joins TRBV5-8 to TRBJ1-5; possible D gene TRBD1, 6 bases. The CDR3 sequence is 17 residues long. Trimming took off 4 bases at V and 0 bases at J, with 17 bases between the two ends. Germline assignment: CDR1 SGHTS and CDR2 YDEGEE. DNA for the CDR3: TGTGCCAGCAGCCAGTTAACAGGGTTGGGTAGCAATCAGCCCCAGCATTTT. Translated, it gives CASSQLTGLGSNQPQHF.

The chain uses TRBV15 and TRBJ1-5; TRBD1 aligns across 7 bases. Germline V CDR1 and CDR2: LNHNV, YYDKDF (reference sequence). CDR3 size: 16 residues. The V segment lost 0 bases and the J segment 2 bases; nucleotides outside the gene matches: 4. CDR3 loop: CATSRDPGGGNQPQHF. The CDR3 coding sequence is TGTGCCACCAGCAGAGATCCAGGGGGAGGCAATCAGCCCCAGCATTTT.

The genes are TRBV29-1 and TRBJ2-5; 7 nucleotides agree with TRBD1. The CDR3 loop spans 14 amino acids. In germline, CDR1 is SQVTM, CDR2 ANQGSEA. V shed 5 bases, J shed 5 bases, and the junction held 11 bases outside the gene matches. The CDR3 DNA reads as TGCAGCGTTACCTGGACAGGAAAAGGGGAGACCCAGTACTTC. Residues: CSVTWTGKGETQYF.

The CDR3 DNA follows: TGTGCCAGCAGTTTATTTGGACAGGGCTACGAGCAGTACTTC. Translating gives CASSLFGQGYEQYF. This chain links TRBV27 with TRBJ2-5, with TRBD1 identical over 8 bases. The end of the DNA aligns better with TRBJ2-7, so the J call may be wrong. In germline, CDR1 is MNHEY, CDR2 SMNVEV (reference sequence). The CDR3 covers 14 residues.

CDR3: CASGFSDRVSQPQHF. CDR3 in DNA: TGTGCCAGCGGCTTTTCGGACAGGGTCAGTCAGCCCCAGCATTTT. The chain is built from TRBV27 and TRBJ1-5; 8 bases map to TRBD1. Trimming took 8 bases from V and 6 from J; bases not matched to a gene: 12. The CDR3 extends over 15 amino acids. Germline values: CDR1 MNHEY, CDR2 SMNVEV (reference sequence).

V gene TRBV29-1 combines with J gene TRBJ2-5; TRBD2 might be the D (6 bases). Trimming took 7 bases from V and 2 from J, leaving 11 bases between them. Per the germline V gene, CDR1 is SQVTM and CDR2 is ANQGSEA. The CDR3 is made up of 12 amino acids. CDR3 in amino acids: CSASREQETQYF. CDR3 bases: TGCAGCGCGAGCCGGGAGCAAGAGACCCAGTACTTC.

The chain employs TRBV6-6 and TRBJ1-2, with D unresolved. The CDR3 runs to 11 residues. Trimming left V 5 bases short and J 8 bases short, with 9 bases between. The germline CDR1 and CDR2 sequences are MNHNY and SVGAGI (reference sequence). CDR3 protein: CASSRVGGYTF. The CDR3 region has the DNA TGTGCCAGCAGTCGGGTCGGGGGCTACACCTTC.

This chain joins TRBV10-1 and TRBJ1-1; TRBD1 matches 9 bases. The length of the CDR3 is 17 residues. V gave up 7 bases and J gave up 3 bases; unmatched junction bases: 15. Germline CDR1 WNHNN, CDR2 SYGVQD (reference sequence). CDR3 residues: CASTGQGTGEFYTEAFF. The CDR3 DNA reads as TGCGCCAGCACCGGACAGGGGACAGGCGAGTTTTACACTGAAGCTTTCTTT.

The chain is built from TRBV11-3 and TRBJ2-7; D is possibly TRBD2 (5 bases). Germline values: CDR1 SGHNT, CDR2 YENEEA. The CDR3 is 13 amino acids. Trimming removed 0 bases at V and 6 bases at J, with 9 bases between. This CDR3 is CASSLDSGIEQYF. The CDR3 DNA is TGTGCCAGCAGCTTAGATTCCGGGATCGAGCAGTACTTC.

This clone was counted between two and nine times. V is TRBV19 and J is TRBJ2-4; 7 bases fit TRBD1. V lost 7 bases, J lost 0 bases, and 12 bases stayed unmatched. Germline-derived CDR1 and CDR2 are LNHDA and SQIVND (reference sequence). The CDR3 is made up of 17 amino acids. The CDR3 DNA reads as TGTGCCAGTATGGGACAGATTCCTACTTTAGCCAAAAACATTCAGTACTTC. Protein product: CASMGQIPTLAKNIQYF. Looking up the rest from reference TRBV19 and TRBJ2-4 gives the full variable domain: DGGITQSPKYLFRKEGQNVTLSCEQNLNHDAMYWYRQDPGQGLRLIYYSQIVNDFQKGDIAEGYSVSREKKESFPLTVTSAQKNPTAFYLCASMGQIPTLAKNIQYFGAGTRLSVL.

The chain carries TRBV4-1 and TRBJ1-4; TRBD1 matches 9 bases. V lost 5 bases, J lost 5 bases, and 9 bases stayed unmatched. This CDR3 is built from 16 residues. Germline values: CDR1 MGHRA, CDR2 YSYEKL. The CDR3 spells CASSSSSGTGNEKLFF. The CDR3 DNA follows: TGCGCCAGCAGCTCCTCCTCCGGGACAGGGAATGAAAAACTGTTTTTT.

A remark on this clone: An end of the junction does not agree with germline; a read error may underlie this. The chain couples TRBV6-6 to TRBJ2-7; 9 bases align to TRBD1. Germline V gene data show CDR1 as MNHNY and CDR2 as SVGAGI (reference sequence). This CDR3 spans 13 amino acids. The CDR3 DNA sequence: TGTGCCAGCAGCTCCGGGACAGGGCTTTATAGACTATTC. It encodes CASSSGTGLYRLF.

V is TRBV2 and J is TRBJ2-5; 15 nucleotides line up with TRBD2. Trimming took 8 bases from V and 3 from J; bases not matched to a gene: 7. The CDR3 is made up of 16 amino acids. CDR1 is SNHLY, CDR2 FYNNEI, per germline. This CDR3 reads CASGRGLAGGKETQYF. DNA for the CDR3: TGTGCCAGCGGCCGAGGACTAGCGGGAGGGAAAGAGACCCAGTACTTC.

The V gene is TRBV2, the J gene TRBJ2-1, with TRBD1 identical over 8 bases. Germline V CDR1 and CDR2: SNHLY, FYNNEI. Trimming cost V 6 bases and J 0 bases; bases outside gene matches: 1. This CDR3 contains 14 residues. The CDR3 nucleotides are TGTGCCAGCAGACAGGGGGACTCCTACAATGAGCAGTTCTTC. It encodes CASRQGDSYNEQFF.